Each of the 18 T cell receptor beta chains below was sequenced from the same sample in a study of CD8 T cells in Susac syndrome. With random hexamers, reverse transcription was performed on roughly 0.5 to 1 ug of RNA. Each CDR3 protein is one row after TCRdb ran MiXCR on the immunoSEQ multiplex PCR reads. The table includes 80,000 or so distinct CDR3 sequences, less than 95% detected once. Sequencing used CD8+ T cells from PBMCs. Receptors were obtained from a human donor with Susac syndrome.

The V and J genes are TRBV6-5 and TRBJ2-6; the D is unclear. The germline V gene has CDR1 MNHEY and CDR2 SVGAGI. V was shortened by 2 bases and J by 1 base, with 12 bases between the two germline ends. This CDR3 has 17 residues. CDR3 nucleotide sequence: TGTGCCAGCAGTTACCTCAGTTCCACGTCTGGGGCCAACGTCCTGACTTTC. Its translation is CASSYLSSTSGANVLTF.

V is TRBV9 and J is TRBJ2-7; 9 bases agree with TRBD1. The CDR3 has 15 residues. The V gene's germline CDR1 is SGDLS and CDR2 YYNGEE. The trim removed 0 bases at V and 4 bases at J, leaving 5 bases unmatched. The CDR3 reads CASSVGGQGLYEQYF. Here the CDR3 DNA reads TGTGCCAGCAGCGTAGGTGGACAGGGGCTTTACGAGCAGTACTTC.

This chain uses TRBV9 with TRBJ2-2, with D possibly matching TRBD2 (5 bases). Trimming shortened V by 7 bases and J by 8 bases, and 9 bases separated the two germline ends. The germline CDR1 and CDR2 sequences are SGDLS and YYNGEE. CDR3 length: 11 amino acids. The CDR3 is CASGLTGELFF. The CDR3 DNA is TGTGCCAGCGGACTGACTGGGGAGCTGTTTTTT.

V gene TRBV7-9 combines with J gene TRBJ2-1, with 7 bases lining up with TRBD1. This CDR3 is 14 amino acids long. The germline V gene encodes CDR1 SEHNR and CDR2 FQNEAQ (reference sequence). After removal of 3 bases from V and 4 bases from J, the junction contained 3 bases not matched to a gene. The CDR3 nucleotides read TGTGCCAGCAGCTTCGGGACAGTGTACAATGAGCAGTTCTTC. Encoded protein: CASSFGTVYNEQFF.

This chain joins TRBV7-8 and TRBJ2-3, with D hard to call. V was trimmed by 4 bases and J by 6 bases, leaving 8 bases between them. The CDR3 runs to 12 residues. Germline CDR1 and CDR2: SGHVS and FQNEAQ. CDR3 in DNA: TGTGCCAGCAGCTCCCTTGGGGATACGCAGTATTTT. Amino acid sequence: CASSSLGDTQYF.

This sequence joins TRBV27 and TRBJ2-3; D is undetermined. Germline V gene data show CDR1 as MNHEY and CDR2 as SMNVEV (reference sequence). This CDR3 spans 11 amino acids. V was clipped by 4 bases and J by 6 bases, with 5 bases between them. The CDR3 is CASSWKDTQYF. In nucleotides, the CDR3 is TGTGCCAGCAGTTGGAAGGATACGCAGTATTTT.

The genes are TRBV9 and TRBJ2-6; D might be TRBD2 (6 bases). The germline gives CDR1 SGDLS, CDR2 YYNGEE. CDR3 size: 15 residues. V was pared by 7 bases and J by 2 bases, with 13 bases between. CDR3 sequence: CASRAPGAGANVLTF. The CDR3 region has the DNA TGTGCCAGCCGCGCCCCGGGGGCTGGGGCCAACGTCCTGACTTTC.

The CDR3 bases are TGTGCCAGCAGCTTGTCTCCGGGGACAGGAGAGACCCAGTACTTC. Its protein is CASSLSPGTGETQYF. The chain uses TRBV5-4 and TRBJ2-5; TRBD1 aligns across 8 bases. Germline CDR1 SGHNT, CDR2 YYREEE (reference sequence). The V gene end was trimmed by 1 base and the J gene end by 4 bases; junction bases not matched to a gene: 6. The length of the CDR3 is 15 residues.

The chain carries TRBV11-2 and TRBJ2-5; 7 bases are a match to TRBD1. Germline lookup yields CDR1 SGHAT and CDR2 FQNNGV. V shed 5 bases, J shed 3 bases, and the junction held 3 bases outside the gene matches. This CDR3 region has 13 residues. The CDR3 region has the DNA TGTGCCAGCAGCCGCACAGGGGAAGAGACCCAGTACTTC. Translating it yields CASSRTGEETQYF.

The J gene is TRBJ2-7, the V gene TRBV6-6; D gene unclear. The germline V and J ends were trimmed by 2 bases and 2 bases, with 10 bases remaining between them. Germline loops: CDR1 MNHNY, CDR2 SVGAGI (reference sequence). CDR3 length: 14 residues. In DNA, the CDR3 is TGTGCCAGCAGTTACGTTGCAGGTCCCTACGAGCAGTACTTC. Protein sequence: CASSYVAGPYEQYF.

This clonotype was picked up a small number of times. The chain links TRBV20-1 to TRBJ2-7; 9 bases agree with TRBD1. The CDR3 extends over 14 amino acids. Germline V lookup: CDR1 DFQATT, CDR2 SNEGSKA (reference sequence). The junction had 5 bases not matched to a gene; V was cut back by 2 bases and J by 3 bases. The DNA of the CDR3 is TGCAGTGCTAGATCCGCGGACAGGGGCTACGAGCAGTACTTC. Residues: CSARSADRGYEQYF.

The V gene is TRBV20-1, the J gene TRBJ1-1, with D uncertain. Germline V lookup: CDR1 DFQATT, CDR2 SNEGSKA (reference sequence). This CDR3 is built from 12 residues. V was cut by 5 bases and J by 3 bases, with 10 bases left in between. CDR3 in DNA: TGCAGTGCTCTGATTACTGACACTGAAGCTTTCTTT. This codes for CSALITDTEAFF.

The rearrangement links TRBV2 to TRBJ2-5; 13 bases match TRBD2. This CDR3 has 15 amino acids. The germline gives CDR1 SNHLY, CDR2 FYNNEI. After removal of 8 bases from V and 5 bases from J, the junction contained 8 bases not matched to a gene. CDR3: CASQLGLAGRETQYF. CDR3 coding DNA: TGTGCCAGCCAATTGGGACTAGCGGGGAGGGAGACCCAGTACTTC.

This chain links TRBV6-1 with TRBJ2-7, with TRBD2 matching 9 bases. The CDR3 spans 14 residues. The germline V gene encodes CDR1 MNHNS and CDR2 SASEGT. After removal of 2 bases from V and 4 bases from J, the junction contained 3 bases not matched to a gene. CDR3 residues: CASSERLAAYEQYF. DNA for the CDR3: TGTGCCAGCAGTGAAAGACTAGCGGCTTACGAGCAGTACTTC.

This clonotype showed up just once. The CDR3 loop is CASRKTSGGGDTQYF. CDR3 DNA: TGTGCCAGCAGGAAGACTAGCGGGGGGGGAGATACGCAGTATTTT. The rearrangement uses TRBV5-4 and TRBJ2-3; 14 bases are a match to TRBD2. The CDR3 contains 15 residues. J gave up 5 bases and V 5 bases, and 4 bases lay outside the gene matches. Germline V gene lookup returns CDR1 SGHNT and CDR2 YYREEE (reference sequence).

The chain employs TRBV28 and TRBJ1-5; D unresolved. CDR1 MDHEN and CDR2 SYDVKM come from the germline V gene. Between the trimmed V and J ends, which lost 8 bases and 8 bases, there was a span of 13 bases. The CDR3 runs 12 residues. As DNA, the CDR3 is TGTGCCAGCGGGCCACCGCCAGAGCCCCAGCATTTT. As protein: CASGPPPEPQHF.

J is TRBJ2-7 and V is TRBV20-1; D unclear. The CDR3 contains 13 residues. The V gene lost 0 bases and the J gene lost 0 bases, with 6 bases spanning the gap. Germline CDR1 DFQATT, CDR2 SNEGSKA (reference sequence). The CDR3 loop is CSAREGYSYEQYF. CDR3 coding DNA: TGCAGTGCTAGAGAGGGCTACTCCTACGAGCAGTACTTC.

The chain combines TRBV7-9 with TRBJ2-7; TRBD1 is a possible D gene (6 bases). CDR3 length: 13 residues. Trimming removed 10 bases at V and 1 base at J, with 14 bases between. Germline loops: CDR1 SEHNR, CDR2 FQNEAQ (reference sequence). CDR3 sequence (DNA): TGTGCCATCATTCCCGGGACATCCTACGAGCAGTACTTC. As protein: CAIIPGTSYEQYF.